The source of this TCR beta chain is a study of shared clonotypes between healthy human individuals. Each subset's genomic DNA was shared equally among a number of immunoSEQ plates. Sequencing used immunoSEQ multiplex PCR; TCRdb keeps in-frame clones, though not all of them. This sample has about 560,000 clones; roughly four fifths occur once, and the top ten carry around 12%. This clone was detected a few times. All donors qualified as healthy HIV-negative adults and had experienced no recent acute infections or vaccinations. The CDR3 runs 15 residues. V was trimmed by 4 bases and J by 7 bases, leaving 17 bases between them. Germline CDR1 reads LNHDA; CDR2 reads SQIVND (reference sequence).

J is TRBJ2-4 and V is TRBV19; unclear D gene. The sequenced material came from PBMCs. This sequence was found in a middle-aged woman in good health. Some clones in this sample may be carry-over from other donors' samples. In DNA form, the CDR3 reads TGTGCCAGTAGTAACCCCGGGCTTTTTCCCAACATTCAGTACTTC. This encodes CASSNPGLFPNIQYF.